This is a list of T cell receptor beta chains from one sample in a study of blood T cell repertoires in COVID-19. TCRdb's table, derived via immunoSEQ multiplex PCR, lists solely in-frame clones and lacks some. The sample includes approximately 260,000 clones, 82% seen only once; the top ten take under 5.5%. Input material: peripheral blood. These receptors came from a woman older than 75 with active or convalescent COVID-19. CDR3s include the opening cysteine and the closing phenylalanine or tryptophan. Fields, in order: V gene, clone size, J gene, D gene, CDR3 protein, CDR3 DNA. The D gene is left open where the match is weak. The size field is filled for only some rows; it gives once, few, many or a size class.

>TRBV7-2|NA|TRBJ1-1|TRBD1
CASRRGRVNTEAFF
TGTGCCAGCCGCAGGGGGCGGGTGAACACTGAAGCTTTCTTT
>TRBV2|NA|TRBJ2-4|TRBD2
CASRLGLAGTGDIQYF
TGTGCCAGCAGATTAGGACTAGCGGGGACAGGGGACATTCAGTACTTC
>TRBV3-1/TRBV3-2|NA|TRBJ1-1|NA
CASSLRMNTEAFF
TGTGCCAGCAGCCTCCGTATGAACACTGAAGCTTTCTTT
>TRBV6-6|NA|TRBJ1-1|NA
CASSYPRNTEAFF
TGTGCCAGCAGTTACCCCAGGAACACTGAAGCTTTCTTT
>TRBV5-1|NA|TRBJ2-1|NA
CASSLERGSDEQFF
TGCGCCAGCAGCTTGGAACGAGGGTCGGATGAGCAGTTCTTC
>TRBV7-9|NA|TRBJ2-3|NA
CASSPDLYTQYF
TGTGCCAGCAGCCCCGATCTATATACGCAGTATTTT
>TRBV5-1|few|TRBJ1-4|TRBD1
CASSSGTGRTEKLFF
TGCGCCAGCAGCTCTGGGACAGGGCGAACGGAAAAACTGTTTTTT
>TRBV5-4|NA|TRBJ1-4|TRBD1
CASSLQGNEKLFF
TGTGCCAGCAGCTTACAGGGGAATGAAAAACTGTTTTTT
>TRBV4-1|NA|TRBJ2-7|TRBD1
CASSQGNRRQGNYEQYF
TGCGCCAGCAGCCAAGGTAATAGACGACAGGGCAACTACGAGCAGTACTTC
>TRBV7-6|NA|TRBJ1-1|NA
CASSLAGAGVKTEAFF
TGTGCCAGCAGCTTAGCGGGGGCCGGGGTGAAAACTGAAGCTTTCTTT
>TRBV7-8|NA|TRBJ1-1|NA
CASSYLRGETEAFF
TGTGCCAGCAGTTATCTCCGGGGGGAGACTGAAGCTTTCTTT
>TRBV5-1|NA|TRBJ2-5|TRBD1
CASSGRQGVQETQYF
TGCGCCAGCAGCGGTAGACAGGGGGTTCAAGAGACCCAGTACTTC
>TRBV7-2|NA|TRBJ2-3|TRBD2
CASSYRDPRGGQYF
TGTGCCAGCAGCTACCGGGACCCCCGGGGGGGGCAGTATTTT
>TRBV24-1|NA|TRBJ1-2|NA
CATSDSFGYTF
TGTGCCACCAGTGATTCGTTTGGCTACACCTTC
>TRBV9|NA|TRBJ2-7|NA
CASSVGPSSYEQYF
TGTGCCAGCAGCGTGGGCCCGAGCTCCTACGAGCAGTACTTC
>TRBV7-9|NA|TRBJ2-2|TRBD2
CASTYSPGLAQTGELFF
TGTGCCAGCACCTACTCCCCCGGACTAGCGCAGACCGGGGAGCTGTTTTTT
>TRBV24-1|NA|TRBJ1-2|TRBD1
CATSDSGQGFGGYTF
TGTGCCACCAGTGACTCGGGACAGGGCTTCGGGGGCTACACCTTC
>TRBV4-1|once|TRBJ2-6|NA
CASSQDRFAGNPGANVLTF
TGCGCCAGCAGCCAAGATCGTTTTGCGGGCAACCCTGGGGCCAACGTCCTGACTTTC
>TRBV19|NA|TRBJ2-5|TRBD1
CASQDRGALGETQYF
TGTGCCAGTCAGGACAGGGGGGCATTAGGGGAGACCCAGTACTTC
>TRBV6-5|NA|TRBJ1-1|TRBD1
CASNRRGTGGGEAFF
TGTGCCAGCAATCGACGGGGGACAGGGGGCGGGGAAGCTTTCTTT
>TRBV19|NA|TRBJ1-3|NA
CASSIGQASSGNTIYF
TGTGCCAGTAGTATAGGACAGGCCTCCTCTGGAAACACCATATATTTT
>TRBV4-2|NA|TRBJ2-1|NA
CASSQESHSNNEQFF
TGTGCCAGCAGCCAAGAGAGTCACAGTAACAATGAGCAGTTCTTC
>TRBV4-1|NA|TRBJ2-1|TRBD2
CASSHFTGGGDNEQFF
TGCGCCAGCAGCCACTTTACGGGAGGTGGGGACAATGAGCAGTTCTTC
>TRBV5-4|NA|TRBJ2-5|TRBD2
CASSPLPTSGKQTQYF
TGTGCCAGCAGCCCACTACCGACTAGCGGGAAACAGACCCAGTACTTC
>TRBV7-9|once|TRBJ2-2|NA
CAVTTGLNTGELFF
TGTGCCGTCACGACAGGTCTGAACACCGGGGAGCTGTTTTTT
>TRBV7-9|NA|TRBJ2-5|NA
CASSFGGMYQETQYF
TGTGCCAGCAGCTTCGGCGGAATGTACCAAGAGACCCAGTACTTC
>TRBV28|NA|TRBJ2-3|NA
CASSPSDSDTQYF
TGTGCCAGCAGTCCTAGCGATTCAGATACGCAGTATTTT
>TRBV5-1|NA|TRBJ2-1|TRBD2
CASSLGGGGRDEQFF
TGCGCCAGCAGCTTGGGAGGGGGCGGGAGGGATGAGCAGTTCTTC
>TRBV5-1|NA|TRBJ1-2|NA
CASRTEANYGYTF
TGCGCCAGCAGGACAGAAGCTAACTATGGCTACACCTTC
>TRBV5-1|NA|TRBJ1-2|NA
CASSIADYSYGYTF
TGCGCCAGCAGCATTGCTGACTATTCCTATGGCTACACCTTC
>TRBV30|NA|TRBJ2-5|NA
CAWSVGGTQETQYF
TGTGCCTGGAGTGTAGGGGGAACTCAAGAGACCCAGTACTTC
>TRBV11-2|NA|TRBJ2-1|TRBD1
CASSFLTGIREQFF
TGTGCCAGCAGCTTTCTGACAGGGATCCGCGAGCAGTTCTTC
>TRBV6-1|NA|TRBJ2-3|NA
CASSERVGPSTDTQYF
TGTGCCAGCAGTGAGCGGGTAGGGCCTAGCACAGATACGCAGTATTTT
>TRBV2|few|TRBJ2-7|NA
CASSGTLGPYEQYF
TGTGCCAGCTCCGGGACTCTCGGCCCCTACGAGCAGTACTTC
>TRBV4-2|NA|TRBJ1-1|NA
CASSQSTEAFF
TGTGCCAGCAGCCAGAGCACTGAAGCTTTCTTT
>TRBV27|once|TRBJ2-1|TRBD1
CASSDQPGTGYNEQFF
TGTGCCAGCAGTGACCAACCCGGGACAGGGTACAATGAGCAGTTCTTC
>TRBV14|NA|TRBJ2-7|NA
CASSKEQGREQYF
TGTGCCAGCAGCAAAGAACAGGGGAGGGAGCAGTACTTC